The 9 T cell receptor beta chains in this list originate from one sample, sequenced in a study of CD8 T cells in ankylosing spondylitis. TCRdb reprocessed the 5' RACE reads via MiXCR and lists one record per CDR3 protein. The table includes 230,000 or so distinct CDR3 sequences, 20% to 30% detected once. Material for sequencing was blood, either unsorted or a sorted T cell fraction (not recorded which). Source of these receptors: a male donor with ankylosing spondylitis or in good health (not recorded which).

This clonotype was seen many times. The chain couples TRBV29-1 to TRBJ2-7; TRBD1 matches 8 bases. Germline V CDR1 and CDR2: SQVTM, ANQGSEA. The junction had 11 bases not matched to a gene; V was cut back by 4 bases and J by 6 bases. The length of the CDR3 is 14 residues. DNA for the CDR3: TGCAGCGTTGGCTGGGGGCAGGGGGCGTCCGAGCAGTACTTC. It yields the protein CSVGWGQGASEQYF.

This clonotype showed up many times. This chain uses TRBV20-1 with TRBJ1-1; no reliable D call. Germline values: CDR1 DFQATT, CDR2 SNEGSKA (reference sequence). This CDR3 has 10 amino acids. The V end lost 8 bases, the J end lost 3 bases, and 7 bases lay between the germline ends. The CDR3 loop is CSTYHTEAFF. The CDR3 nucleotides read TGCAGTACGTATCACACTGAAGCTTTCTTT.

This clonotype has more than one count but fewer than ten. The chain joins TRBV12-3 or TRBV12-4 to TRBJ2-3, with unresolved D. The V end lost 3 bases, the J end lost 5 bases, and 12 bases lay between the germline ends. The CDR3 sequence is 14 residues long. The CDR3 loop is CASSFILERDTQYF. The DNA for the CDR3 is TGTGCCAGCAGTTTTATCCTAGAAAGAGATACGCAGTATTTT.

This clonotype was counted only a few times. The CDR3 here is CASSRGIGNEQFF. DNA of the CDR3: TGTGCCAGCAGTAGGGGTATAGGGAATGAGCAGTTCTTC. The chain recombines TRBV6-1 with TRBJ2-1; possible D gene TRBD1, 5 bases. Germline V gene lookup returns CDR1 MNHNS and CDR2 SASEGT. This CDR3 is built from 13 residues. V was shortened by 5 bases and J by 7 bases, with 12 bases between the two germline ends.

This clonotype showed up just a few times. This chain links TRBV20-1 with TRBJ1-2; the match to TRBD1 covers 10 bases. Germline CDR1 DFQATT, CDR2 SNEGSKA (reference sequence). Trimming at V came to 5 bases and at J to 2 bases, leaving 5 bases not matched to a gene. The CDR3 spans 14 residues. CDR3 protein: CSASTGGWNYGYTF. As DNA, the CDR3 is TGCAGTGCTTCGACAGGGGGCTGGAACTATGGCTACACCTTC.

This clonotype was found many times. V usage is TRBV12-3 or TRBV12-4 and J usage is TRBJ2-5, with 11 bases fitting TRBD2. The CDR3 has 15 residues. The V and J ends lost 4 bases and 5 bases, in that order; junction bases with no gene match: 6. The CDR3 spells CASSSSGGSRETQYF. The CDR3 DNA follows: TGTGCCAGCAGTTCTAGCGGGGGGTCCCGGGAGACCCAGTACTTC.

This clonotype was picked up many times. The V call is TRBV29-1, the J call TRBJ1-5; D gene ambiguous. CDR1 is SQVTM, CDR2 ANQGSEA, per germline. The CDR3 has 15 residues. The V end was cut by 4 bases, the J end by 6 bases, with 19 bases between. Written as DNA, the CDR3 is TGCAGCGTTGCCCCCCAAGCGGCTTTGGGTCAGCCCCAGCATTTT. Translation gives CSVAPQAALGQPQHF.

This clonotype has ten or more counts. V gene TRBV20-1 combines with J gene TRBJ2-1; 9 bases line up with TRBD2. This CDR3 has 18 amino acids. CDR1 DFQATT and CDR2 SNEGSKA come from the germline V gene (reference sequence). V gave up 1 base and J gave up 5 bases; unmatched junction bases: 15. The CDR3 DNA follows: TGCAGTGCTAGAGTAGGGAGGCTAGCGGGGAGCCCCGACAATGAGCAGTTCTTC. The encoded protein is CSARVGRLAGSPDNEQFF.

This clonotype has a handful of counts. The chain has TRBV4-2 and TRBJ2-5, with TRBD2 identical over 10 bases. Germline-derived CDR1 and CDR2 are LGHNA and YNFKEQ. CDR3 length: 18 residues. V was pared by 1 base and J by 5 bases, with 13 bases of the junction left unmatched. CDR3 region: CASSQGNTGTSVGETQYF. In DNA form, the CDR3 reads TGTGCCAGCAGCCAAGGGAATACCGGGACTAGCGTGGGGGAGACCCAGTACTTC.